Sequencing of this T cell receptor (beta chain) was carried out in a study of CD8 T cells in ankylosing spondylitis. TCRdb re-called the 5' RACE reads with MiXCR, one entry per CDR3 protein. The repertoire includes 200,000 or so distinct CDR3 sequences, under 15% of them detected once, and approximately 10% sits in the top ten. V was clipped by 3 bases and J by 4 bases, with 10 bases between them. The germline V gene has CDR1 SEHNR and CDR2 FQNEAQ (reference sequence). The CDR3 has 14 amino acids. The J gene is TRBJ1-5, the V gene TRBV7-9; the D is unclear. Sequenced: blood, either unsorted or a sorted T cell fraction (not recorded which). The TCR comes from a female donor with ankylosing spondylitis or in good health (not recorded which). The CDR3 DNA follows: TGTGCCAGCAGCTTGATGGGTCGGAATCAGCCCCAGCATTTT. Its translation: CASSLMGRNQPQHF.